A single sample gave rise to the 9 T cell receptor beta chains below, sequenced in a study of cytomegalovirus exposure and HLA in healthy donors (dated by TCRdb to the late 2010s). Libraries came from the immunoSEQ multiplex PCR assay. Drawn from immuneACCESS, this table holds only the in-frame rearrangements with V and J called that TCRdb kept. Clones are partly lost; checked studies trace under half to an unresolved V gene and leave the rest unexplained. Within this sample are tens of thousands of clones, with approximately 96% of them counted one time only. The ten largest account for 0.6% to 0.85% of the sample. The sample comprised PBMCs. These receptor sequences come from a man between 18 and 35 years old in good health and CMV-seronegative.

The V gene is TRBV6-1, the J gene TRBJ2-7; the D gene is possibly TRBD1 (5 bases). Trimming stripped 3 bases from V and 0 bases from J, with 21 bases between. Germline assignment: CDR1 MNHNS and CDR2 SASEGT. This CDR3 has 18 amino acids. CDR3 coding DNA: TGTGCCAGCAGTGATCCTGGACACGTCCAAATTAACTCCTACGAGCAGTACGTC. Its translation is CASSDPGHVQINSYEQYV.

CDR3 loop: CASSRQGLGTNEKLFF. CDR3 DNA: TGTGCCAGCAGCCGACAGGGGCTCGGAACTAATGAAAAACTGTTTTTT. V is TRBV7-9 and J is TRBJ1-4; TRBD1 aligns across 8 bases. In germline, CDR1 is SEHNR, CDR2 FQNEAQ (reference sequence). V shed 5 bases, J shed 1 base, and the junction held 6 bases outside the gene matches. This CDR3 comprises 16 residues.

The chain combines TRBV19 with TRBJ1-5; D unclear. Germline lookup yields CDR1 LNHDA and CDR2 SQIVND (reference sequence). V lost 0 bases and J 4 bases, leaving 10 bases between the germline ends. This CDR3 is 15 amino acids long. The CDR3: CASSIDSVRNQPQHF. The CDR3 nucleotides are TGTGCCAGTAGTATAGACTCGGTGAGAAATCAGCCCCAGCATTTT.

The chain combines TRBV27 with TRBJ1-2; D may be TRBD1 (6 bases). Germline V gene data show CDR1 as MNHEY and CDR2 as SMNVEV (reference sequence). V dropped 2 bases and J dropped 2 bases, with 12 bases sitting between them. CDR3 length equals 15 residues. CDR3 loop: CASSLGVRGNYGYTF. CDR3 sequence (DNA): TGTGCCAGCAGTTTAGGTGTAAGGGGGAACTATGGCTACACCTTC.

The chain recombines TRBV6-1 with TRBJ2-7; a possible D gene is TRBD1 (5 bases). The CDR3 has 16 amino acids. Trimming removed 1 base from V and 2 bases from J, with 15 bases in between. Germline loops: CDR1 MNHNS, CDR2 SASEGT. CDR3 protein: CASSEVYRIPPYEQYV. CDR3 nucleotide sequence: TGTGCCAGCAGTGAAGTGTACAGGATCCCCCCCTACGAGCAGTACGTC.

The chain's CDR3 is CASSPKTGTEAFF. The CDR3 region has the DNA TGTGCCAGCTCACCGAAAACTGGCACTGAAGCTTTCTTT. The chain couples TRBV18 to TRBJ1-1; D gene ambiguous. The V end lost 3 bases, the J end lost 4 bases, and 9 bases lay between the germline ends. Germline assignment: CDR1 KGHSH and CDR2 LQKENI. The CDR3 totals 13 residues.

The CDR3 region has the DNA TGTGCCAGCAGCTTAACAGGGGGCAGGCGGGGCTACACCTTC. Translation: CASSLTGGRRGYTF. The chain recombines TRBV7-8 with TRBJ1-2; 9 bases are a match to TRBD1. Germline V gives CDR1 SGHVS, CDR2 FQNEAQ. Trimming took 2 bases from V and 8 from J; bases not matched to a gene: 6. The CDR3 covers 14 residues.

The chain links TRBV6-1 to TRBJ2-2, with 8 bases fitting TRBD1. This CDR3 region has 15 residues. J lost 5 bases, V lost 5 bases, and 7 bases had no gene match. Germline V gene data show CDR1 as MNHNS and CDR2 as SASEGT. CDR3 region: CASSFGQGRTGELFF. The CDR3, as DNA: TGTGCCAGCAGTTTTGGACAGGGCAGGACCGGGGAGCTGTTTTTT.

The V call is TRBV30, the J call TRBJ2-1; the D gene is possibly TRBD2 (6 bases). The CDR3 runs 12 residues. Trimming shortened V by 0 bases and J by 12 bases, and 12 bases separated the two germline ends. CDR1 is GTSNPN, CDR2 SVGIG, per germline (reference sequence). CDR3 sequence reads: CAWSVLGGRQFF. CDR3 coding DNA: TGTGCCTGGAGTGTTCTGGGGGGACGGCAGTTCTTC.